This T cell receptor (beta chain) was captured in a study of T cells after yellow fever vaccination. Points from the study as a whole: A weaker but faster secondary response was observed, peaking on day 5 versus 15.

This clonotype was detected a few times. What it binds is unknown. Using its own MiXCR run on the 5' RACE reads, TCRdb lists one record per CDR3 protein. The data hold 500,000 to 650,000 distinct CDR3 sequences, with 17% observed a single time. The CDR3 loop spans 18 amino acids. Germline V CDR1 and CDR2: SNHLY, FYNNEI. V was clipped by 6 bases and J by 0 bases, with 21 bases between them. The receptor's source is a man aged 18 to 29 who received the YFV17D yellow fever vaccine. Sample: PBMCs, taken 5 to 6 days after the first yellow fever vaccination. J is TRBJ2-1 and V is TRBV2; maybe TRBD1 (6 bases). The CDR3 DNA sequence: TGTGCCAGCAGAGGGGGAAAAACTAGTATCAGCTCCTACAATGAGCAGTTCTTC. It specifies CASRGGKTSISSYNEQFF.